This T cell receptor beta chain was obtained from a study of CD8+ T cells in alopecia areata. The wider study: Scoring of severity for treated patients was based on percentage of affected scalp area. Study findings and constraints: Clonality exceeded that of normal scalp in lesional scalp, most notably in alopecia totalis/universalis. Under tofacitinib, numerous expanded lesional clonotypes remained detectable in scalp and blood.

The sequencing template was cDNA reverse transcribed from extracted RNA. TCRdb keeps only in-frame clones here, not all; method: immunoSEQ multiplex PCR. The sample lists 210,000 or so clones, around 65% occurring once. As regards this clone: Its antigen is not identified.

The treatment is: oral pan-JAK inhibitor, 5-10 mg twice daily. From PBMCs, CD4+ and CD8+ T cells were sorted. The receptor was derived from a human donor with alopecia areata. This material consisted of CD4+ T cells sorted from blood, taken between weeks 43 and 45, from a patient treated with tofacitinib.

CDR3 sequence reads: CASSARDPQETQYF. CDR3 coding DNA: TGCGCCAGCAGCGCCCGGGACCCACAAGAGACCCAGTACTTC. The chain links TRBV5-1 to TRBJ2-5; D may correspond to TRBD1 or TRBD2 (5 bases each). The CDR3 has 14 amino acids. V was cut by 4 bases and J by 2 bases, with 12 bases left in between. Germline loops: CDR1 SGHRS, CDR2 YFSETQ.